This TCR beta chain was observed in a study of PD-1 blockade in classical Hodgkin lymphoma. Profiling relied on immunoSEQ multiplex PCR, and the TCRdb table lists in-frame clones only, not all of them. This sample has 50,000 to 65,000 clones, with about 90% found just once. Time point indicated: cycle 4 day 1 (C4D1), after about 6 weeks of nivolumab. All trial patients relapsed after autologous stem cell transplantation. This material consisted of peripheral blood mononuclear cells (PBMCs), taken before the fourth cycle of nivolumab. This sequence was found in a human donor with classical Hodgkin lymphoma.

The DNA for the CDR3 is TGCGCCAGCAGCGTCGGGGGGCTCATTGGGAATGAGCAGTTCTTC. It is translated as CASSVGGLIGNEQFF. The V call is TRBV5-1, the J call TRBJ2-1; D may be TRBD2 (7 bases). Germline CDR1 reads SGHRS; CDR2 reads YFSETQ. This CDR3 region has 15 residues. Trimming removed 4 bases from V and 7 bases from J, with 18 bases in between.